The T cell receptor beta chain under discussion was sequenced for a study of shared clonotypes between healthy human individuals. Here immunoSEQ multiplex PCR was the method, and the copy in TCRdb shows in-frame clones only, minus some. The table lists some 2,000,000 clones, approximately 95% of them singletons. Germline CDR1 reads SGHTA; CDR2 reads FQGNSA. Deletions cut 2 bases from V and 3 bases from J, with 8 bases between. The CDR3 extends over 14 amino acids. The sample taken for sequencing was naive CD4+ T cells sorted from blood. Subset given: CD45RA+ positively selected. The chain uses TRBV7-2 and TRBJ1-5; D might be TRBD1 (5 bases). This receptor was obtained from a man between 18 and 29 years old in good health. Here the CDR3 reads CASSLWGDNQPQHF. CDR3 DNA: TGTGCCAGCAGCTTATGGGGGGACAATCAGCCCCAGCATTTT.